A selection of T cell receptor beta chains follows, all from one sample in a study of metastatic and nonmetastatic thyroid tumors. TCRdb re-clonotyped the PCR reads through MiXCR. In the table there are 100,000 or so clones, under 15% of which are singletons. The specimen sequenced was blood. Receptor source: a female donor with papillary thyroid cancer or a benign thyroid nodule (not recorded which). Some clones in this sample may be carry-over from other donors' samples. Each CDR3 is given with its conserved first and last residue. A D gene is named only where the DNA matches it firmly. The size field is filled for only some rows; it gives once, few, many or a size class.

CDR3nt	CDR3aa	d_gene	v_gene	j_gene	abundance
TGTGCACTTCCGGAGGGGGACCCACTCGGGGAGACCCAGTACTTC	CALPEGDPLGETQYF	NA	TRBV27	TRBJ2-5	many
TGCGCCAGCAGCTTGGGTGTGGTTGGGGAGACCCAGTACTTC	CASSLGVVGETQYF	NA	TRBV5-1	TRBJ2-5	many
TGTGCCAGCAGTTTGACGAACCAGTATCAGCCCCAGCATTTT	CASSLTNQYQPQHF	NA	TRBV6-1	TRBJ1-5	many
TGCAGTGCTAGGCCTGGCGGGGGGGCAATGAATGAGCAGTTCTTC	CSARPGGGAMNEQFF	TRBD2	TRBV20-1	TRBJ2-1	many
TGTGCCAGCAGCTTGGTAGGGTCTCTTAACACTGAAGCTTTCTTT	CASSLVGSLNTEAFF	NA	TRBV5-6	TRBJ1-1	NA
TGTGCCAGTAGTGTGACAGTCCGGGAAGAGACCCAGTACTTC	CASSVTVREETQYF	NA	TRBV12-3/TRBV12-4	TRBJ2-5	few
TGCAGTGCTAGAGAAACAGGGTCCCGGGAGACCCAGTACTTC	CSARETGSRETQYF	NA	TRBV20-1	TRBJ2-5	many
TGTGCCAGCTCACCACTACCCAGCGGGAGAGCCGGGGAGCTGTTTTTT	CASSPLPSGRAGELFF	TRBD2	TRBV18	TRBJ2-2	NA
TGCGCCAGCAGCCCAGGCTCGGCCGGGATGGGCGGCGAGCAGTACTTC	CASSPGSAGMGGEQYF	NA	TRBV5-1	TRBJ2-7	NA
TGTGCCAGCAGCCCGAGGACAGGGATTGACAATGAGCAGTTCTTC	CASSPRTGIDNEQFF	TRBD1	TRBV9	TRBJ2-1	many
TGTGCCAGCAGCTTAATTGGGTGTAGCTCCTACAATGAGCAGTTCTTC	CASSLIGCSSYNEQFF	NA	TRBV7-3	TRBJ2-1	NA
TGTGCCAGCAGCTTAAGAAGGCAGTCGGAGACCCAGTACTTC	CASSLRRQSETQYF	NA	TRBV7-9	TRBJ2-5	many